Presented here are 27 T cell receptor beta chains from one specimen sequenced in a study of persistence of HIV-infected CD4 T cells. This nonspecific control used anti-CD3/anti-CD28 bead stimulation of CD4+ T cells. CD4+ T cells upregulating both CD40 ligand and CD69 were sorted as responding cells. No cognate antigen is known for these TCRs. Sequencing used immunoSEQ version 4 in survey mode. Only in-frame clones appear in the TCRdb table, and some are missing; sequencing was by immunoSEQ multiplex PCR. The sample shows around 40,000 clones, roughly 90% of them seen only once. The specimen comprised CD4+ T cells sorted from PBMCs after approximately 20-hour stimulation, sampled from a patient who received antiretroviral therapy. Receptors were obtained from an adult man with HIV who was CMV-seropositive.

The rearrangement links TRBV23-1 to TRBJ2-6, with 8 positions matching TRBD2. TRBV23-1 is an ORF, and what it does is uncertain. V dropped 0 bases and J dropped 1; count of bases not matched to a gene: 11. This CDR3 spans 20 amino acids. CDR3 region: CASSQSPGGQGSSGANVLTF. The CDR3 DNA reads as TGCGCCAGCAGTCAATCCCCGGGGGGGCAGGGTTCTTCTGGGGCCAACGTCCTGACTTTC.

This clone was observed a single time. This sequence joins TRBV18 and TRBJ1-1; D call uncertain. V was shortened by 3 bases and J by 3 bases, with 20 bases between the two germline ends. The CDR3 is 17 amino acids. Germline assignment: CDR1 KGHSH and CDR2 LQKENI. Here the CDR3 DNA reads TGTGCCAGCTCACCCATGACGCTCTCCCTCGGCGACACTGAAGCTTTCTTT. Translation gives CASSPMTLSLGDTEAFF.

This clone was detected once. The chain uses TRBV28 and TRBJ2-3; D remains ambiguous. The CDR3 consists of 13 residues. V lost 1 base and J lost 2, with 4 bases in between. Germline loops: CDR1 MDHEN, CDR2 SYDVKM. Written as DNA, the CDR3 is TGTGCCAGCAGTTTATCTATCACAGATACGCAGTATTTT. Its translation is CASSLSITDTQYF.

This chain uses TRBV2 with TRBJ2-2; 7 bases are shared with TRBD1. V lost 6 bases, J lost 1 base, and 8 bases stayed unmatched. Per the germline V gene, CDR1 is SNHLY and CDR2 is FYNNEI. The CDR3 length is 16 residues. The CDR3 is CASSGWDSRNTGELFF. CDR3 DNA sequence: TGTGCCAGCAGCGGGTGGGACAGCCGGAACACCGGGGAGCTGTTTTTT.

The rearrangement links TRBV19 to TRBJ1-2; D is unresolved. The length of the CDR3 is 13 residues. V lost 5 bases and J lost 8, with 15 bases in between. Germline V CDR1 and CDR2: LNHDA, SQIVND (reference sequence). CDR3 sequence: CASSGLTVQGYTF. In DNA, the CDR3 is TGTGCCAGTAGTGGGCTAACAGTGCAAGGCTACACCTTC.

The CDR3 spells CASSPEGQGNQPQHF. CDR3 sequence (DNA): TGTGCCAGCTCACCGGAGGGACAGGGTAATCAGCCCCAGCATTTT. The chain uses TRBV18 and TRBJ1-5, with 9 bases matching TRBD1. With 3 bases clipped from V and 4 bases from J, the junction kept 4 bases outside the gene matches. The CDR3 loop spans 15 amino acids. CDR1 and CDR2 (germline): KGHSH, LQKENI.

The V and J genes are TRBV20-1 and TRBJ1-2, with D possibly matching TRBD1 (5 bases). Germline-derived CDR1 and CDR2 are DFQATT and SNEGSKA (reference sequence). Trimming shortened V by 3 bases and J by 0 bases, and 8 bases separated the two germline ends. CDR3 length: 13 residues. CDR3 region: CSASQGANYGYTF. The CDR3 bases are TGCAGTGCTAGTCAGGGAGCTAACTATGGCTACACCTTC.

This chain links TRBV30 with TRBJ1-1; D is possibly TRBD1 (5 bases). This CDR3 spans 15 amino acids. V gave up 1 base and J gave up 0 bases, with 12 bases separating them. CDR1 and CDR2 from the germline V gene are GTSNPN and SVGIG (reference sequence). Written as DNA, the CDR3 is TGTGCCTGGAGTGAAACAGGAGCCATGAACACTGAAGCTTTCTTT. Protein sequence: CAWSETGAMNTEAFF.

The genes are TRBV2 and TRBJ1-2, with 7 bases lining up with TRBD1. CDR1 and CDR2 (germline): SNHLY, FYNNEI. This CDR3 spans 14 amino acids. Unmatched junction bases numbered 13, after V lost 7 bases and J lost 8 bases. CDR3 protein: CASTSTGLRGGYTF. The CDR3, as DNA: TGTGCCAGCACTTCGACAGGGCTTCGAGGGGGCTACACCTTC.

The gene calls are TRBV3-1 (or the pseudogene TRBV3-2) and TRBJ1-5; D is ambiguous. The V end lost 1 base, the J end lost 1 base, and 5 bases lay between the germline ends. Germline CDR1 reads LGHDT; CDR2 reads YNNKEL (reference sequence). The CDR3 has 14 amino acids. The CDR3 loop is CASSQGRSNQPQHF. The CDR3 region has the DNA TGTGCCAGCAGCCAAGGACGGAGCAATCAGCCCCAGCATTTT.

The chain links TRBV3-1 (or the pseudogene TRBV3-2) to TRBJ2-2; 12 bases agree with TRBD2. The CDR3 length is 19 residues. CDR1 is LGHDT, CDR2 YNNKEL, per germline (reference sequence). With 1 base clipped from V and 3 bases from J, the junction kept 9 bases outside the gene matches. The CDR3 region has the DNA TGTGCCAGCAGCCAAGTGCAGCGGAGACTAGCGGGGGACACCGGGGAGCTGTTTTTT. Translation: CASSQVQRRLAGDTGELFF.

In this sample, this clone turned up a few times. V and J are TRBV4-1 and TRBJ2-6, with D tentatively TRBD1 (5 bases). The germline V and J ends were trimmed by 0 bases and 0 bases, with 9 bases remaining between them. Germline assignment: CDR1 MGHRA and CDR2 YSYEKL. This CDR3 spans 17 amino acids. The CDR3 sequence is CASSQDQGFSGANVLTF. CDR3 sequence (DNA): TGCGCCAGCAGCCAAGATCAGGGTTTCTCTGGGGCCAACGTCCTGACTTTC.

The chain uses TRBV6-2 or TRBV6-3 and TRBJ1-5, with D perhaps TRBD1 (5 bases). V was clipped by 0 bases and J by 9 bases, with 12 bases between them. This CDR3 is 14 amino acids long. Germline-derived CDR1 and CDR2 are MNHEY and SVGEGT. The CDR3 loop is CASSYSQGAGPQHF. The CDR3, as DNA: TGTGCCAGCAGTTACTCCCAGGGCGCTGGGCCCCAGCATTTT.

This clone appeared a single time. The CDR3 loop reads CASSETATNEKLFF. For the CDR3, the DNA is TGTGCCAGCAGTGAAACGGCAACTAATGAAAAACTGTTTTTT. The V and J genes are TRBV6-1 and TRBJ1-4; D uncertain. Germline CDR1 reads MNHNS; CDR2 reads SASEGT. V was pared by 2 bases and J by 0 bases, with 4 bases between. This CDR3 region has 14 residues.

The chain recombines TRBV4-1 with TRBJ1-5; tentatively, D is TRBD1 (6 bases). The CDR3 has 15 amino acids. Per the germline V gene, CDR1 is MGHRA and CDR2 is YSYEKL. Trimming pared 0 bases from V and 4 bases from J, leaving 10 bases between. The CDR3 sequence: CASSQEGGLNQPQHF. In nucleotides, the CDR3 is TGCGCCAGCAGCCAAGAAGGGGGACTTAATCAGCCCCAGCATTTT.

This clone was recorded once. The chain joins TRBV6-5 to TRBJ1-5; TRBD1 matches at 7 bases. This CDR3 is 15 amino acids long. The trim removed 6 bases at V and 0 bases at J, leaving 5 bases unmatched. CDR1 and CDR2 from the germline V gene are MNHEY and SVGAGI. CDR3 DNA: TGTGCCAGCAGACGGGACAGAAATAGCAATCAGCCCCAGCATTTT. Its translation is CASRRDRNSNQPQHF.

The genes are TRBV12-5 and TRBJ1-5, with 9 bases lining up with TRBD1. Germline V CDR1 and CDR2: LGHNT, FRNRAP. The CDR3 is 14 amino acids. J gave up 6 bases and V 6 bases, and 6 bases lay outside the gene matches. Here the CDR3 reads CASGAGQGIQPQHF. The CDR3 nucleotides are TGTGCTAGTGGCGCCGGACAGGGGATTCAGCCCCAGCATTTT.

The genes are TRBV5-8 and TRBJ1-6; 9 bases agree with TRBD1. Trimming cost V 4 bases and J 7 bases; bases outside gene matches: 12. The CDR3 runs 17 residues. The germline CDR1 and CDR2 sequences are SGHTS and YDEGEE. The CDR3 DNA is TGTGCCAGCAGCCCAGAACAGGGGGCGGCCTTGAATTCACCCCTCCACTTT. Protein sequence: CASSPEQGAALNSPLHF.

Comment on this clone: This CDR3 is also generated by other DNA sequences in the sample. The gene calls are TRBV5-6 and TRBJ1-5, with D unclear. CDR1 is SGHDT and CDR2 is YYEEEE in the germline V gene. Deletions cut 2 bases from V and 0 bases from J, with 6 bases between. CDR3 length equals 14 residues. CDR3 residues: CASSLGYSNQPQHF. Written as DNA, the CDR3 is TGTGCCAGCAGCTTAGGATATAGCAATCAGCCCCAGCATTTT.

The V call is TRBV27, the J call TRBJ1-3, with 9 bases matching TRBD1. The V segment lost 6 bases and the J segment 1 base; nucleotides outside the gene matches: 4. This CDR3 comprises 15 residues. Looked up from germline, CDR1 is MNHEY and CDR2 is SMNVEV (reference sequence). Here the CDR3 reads CASRRQGESGNTIYF. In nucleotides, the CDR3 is TGTGCCAGCAGACGACAGGGGGAGTCTGGAAACACCATATATTTT.

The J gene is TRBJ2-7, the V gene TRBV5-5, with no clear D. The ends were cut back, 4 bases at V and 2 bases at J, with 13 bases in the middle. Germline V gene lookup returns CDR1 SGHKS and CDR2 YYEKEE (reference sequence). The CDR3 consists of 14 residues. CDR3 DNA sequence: TGTGCCAGCAGCCCGTCTAGGCAAACCTACGAGCAGTACTTC. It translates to CASSPSRQTYEQYF.

As DNA, the CDR3 is TGTGCCAGCCGCTCCCAGGGGGCGGGGAGCAATCAGCCCCAGCATTTT. It is translated as CASRSQGAGSNQPQHF. The chain employs TRBV28 and TRBJ1-5; 8 bases match TRBD1. The V segment lost 8 bases and the J segment 1 base; nucleotides outside the gene matches: 10. The CDR3 is 16 amino acids. Per germline, CDR1 MDHEN and CDR2 SYDVKM.

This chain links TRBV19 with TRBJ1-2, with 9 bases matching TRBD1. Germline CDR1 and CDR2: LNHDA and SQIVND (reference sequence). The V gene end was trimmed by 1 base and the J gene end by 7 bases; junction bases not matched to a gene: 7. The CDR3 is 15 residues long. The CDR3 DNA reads TGTGCCAGTAGTATAGGGGCGGGACAGGGCCGTGGCTACACCTTC. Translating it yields CASSIGAGQGRGYTF.

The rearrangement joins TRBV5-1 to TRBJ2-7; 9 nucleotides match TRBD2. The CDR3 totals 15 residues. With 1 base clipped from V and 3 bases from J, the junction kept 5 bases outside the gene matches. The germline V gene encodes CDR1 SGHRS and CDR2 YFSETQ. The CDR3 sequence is CASSLTASGDYEQYF. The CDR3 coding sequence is TGCGCCAGCAGCTTGACGGCTAGCGGGGACTACGAGCAGTACTTC.

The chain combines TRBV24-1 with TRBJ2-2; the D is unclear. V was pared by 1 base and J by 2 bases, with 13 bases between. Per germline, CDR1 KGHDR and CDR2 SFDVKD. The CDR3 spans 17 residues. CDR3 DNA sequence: TGTGCCACCAGTGATTTTAGAACCAGGCCCAACACCGGGGAGCTGTTTTTT. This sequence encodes CATSDFRTRPNTGELFF.

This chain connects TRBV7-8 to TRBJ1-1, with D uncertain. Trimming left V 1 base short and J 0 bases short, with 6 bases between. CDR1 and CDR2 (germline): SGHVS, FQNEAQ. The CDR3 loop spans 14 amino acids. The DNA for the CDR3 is TGTGCCAGCAGCTTAGGAACTGTGAACACTGAAGCTTTCTTT. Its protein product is CASSLGTVNTEAFF. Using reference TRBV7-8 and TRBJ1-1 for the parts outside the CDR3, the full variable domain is GAGVSQSPRYKVAKRGQDVALRCDPISGHVSLFWYQQALGQGPEFLTYFQNEAQLDKSGLPSDRFFAERPEGSVSTLKIQRTQQEDSAVYLCASSLGTVNTEAFFGQGTRLTVV.

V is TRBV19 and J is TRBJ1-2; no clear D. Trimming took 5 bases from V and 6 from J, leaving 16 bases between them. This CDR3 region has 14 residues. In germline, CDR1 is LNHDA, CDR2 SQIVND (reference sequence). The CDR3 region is CASSPWEVLHGYTF. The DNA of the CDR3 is TGTGCCAGTAGTCCCTGGGAGGTTTTGCATGGCTACACCTTC. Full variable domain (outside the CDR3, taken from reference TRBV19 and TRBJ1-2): DGGITQSPKYLFRKEGQNVTLSCEQNLNHDAMYWYRQDPGQGLRLIYYSQIVNDFQKGDIAEGYSVSREKKESFPLTVTSAQKNPTAFYLCASSPWEVLHGYTFGSGTRLTVV.